The next 17 T cell receptor beta chains were all read from a single sample in a study of OX40 agonist ivuxolimab in advanced cancers. Clones were sequenced by immunoSEQ multiplex PCR, and TCRdb holds only the in-frame ones, with some missing. This repertoire shows 90,000 to 100,000 clones, approximately 86% found once; its top ten account for 0.82%. Sequenced material: CD4+ or CD8+ T cells sorted from blood, taken in a trial of the OX40 agonist ivuxolimab. These receptor sequences come from an adult with an advanced solid tumor such as melanoma, head and neck, liver or kidney cancer.

This CDR3 is CASSFGGQGMNTEAFF. The CDR3 DNA reads TGCGCCAGCAGCTTTGGGGGCCAGGGGATGAACACTGAAGCTTTCTTT. This chain links TRBV5-1 with TRBJ1-1, with a weak D call TRBD1 (6 bases). Germline CDR1 reads SGHRS; CDR2 reads YFSETQ. The CDR3 sequence is 16 residues long. V lost 2 bases, J lost 0 bases, and 14 bases lay in between. The variable domain in full, with the rest retrieved from reference TRBV5-1 and TRBJ1-1, is KAGVTQTPRYLIKTRGQQVTLSCSPISGHRSVSWYQQTPGQGLQFLFEYFSETQRNKGNFPGRFSGRQFSNSRSEMNVSTLELGDSALYLCASSFGGQGMNTEAFFGQGTRLTVV.

The rearrangement uses TRBV6-5 and TRBJ2-1; tentative D call: TRBD1 (6 bases). CDR1 is MNHEY and CDR2 is SVGAGI in the germline V gene. This CDR3 spans 15 amino acids. The V end lost 6 bases, the J end lost 0 bases, and 12 bases lay between the germline ends. In DNA form, the CDR3 reads TGTGCCAGCAGGAGGGGGAGCAGCTCCTACAATGAGCAGTTCTTC. Its translation is CASRRGSSSYNEQFF.

This sequence joins TRBV10-2 and TRBJ2-1; tentative D call: TRBD2 (6 bases). The germline V gene encodes CDR1 WSHSY and CDR2 SAAADI. V was pared by 8 bases and J by 3 bases, with 11 bases between. CDR3 length equals 13 residues. The CDR3 DNA is TGCGCCAGCTGCCGCGGGATCTACAATGAGCAGTTCTTC. Translation gives CASCRGIYNEQFF.

The chain is built from TRBV27 and TRBJ1-6; D is possibly TRBD1 (5 bases). The V gene's germline CDR1 is MNHEY and CDR2 SMNVEV (reference sequence). The CDR3 is 18 residues long. Deletions cut 1 base from V and 0 bases from J, with 13 bases between. CDR3 nucleotides: TGTGCCAGCAGTTTATTCCCTGAGGGGAGCTCCTATAATTCACCCCTCCACTTT. Translated: CASSLFPEGSSYNSPLHF.

The chain uses TRBV28 and TRBJ1-5, with D possibly matching TRBD1 (5 bases). Germline values: CDR1 MDHEN, CDR2 SYDVKM. The ends were cut back, 2 bases at V and 5 bases at J, with 10 bases in the middle. The CDR3 is 14 amino acids. This CDR3 reads CASSLVRADQPQHF. In DNA form, the CDR3 reads TGTGCCAGCAGTTTAGTCAGGGCGGATCAGCCCCAGCATTTT.

The V gene is TRBV2, the J gene TRBJ2-7; no clear D. V shed 7 bases and J shed 1 base, with 17 bases lying between them. The CDR3 consists of 15 residues. From germline, CDR1 is SNHLY and CDR2 FYNNEI. The CDR3 DNA reads TGTGCCAGCATATTGGAACAGCTCAATTCCTACGAGCAGTACTTC. This translates into CASILEQLNSYEQYF.

The V and J genes are TRBV18 and TRBJ2-2; no clear D. Trimming pared 6 bases from V and 0 bases from J, leaving 8 bases between. The V gene's germline CDR1 is KGHSH and CDR2 LQKENI. CDR3 length: 14 amino acids. DNA for the CDR3: TGTGCCAGCTCCGACCTTGCGAACACCGGGGAGCTGTTTTTT. This gives the protein CASSDLANTGELFF.

V and J are TRBV28 and TRBJ2-7; D is perhaps TRBD1 (5 bases). Trimming took off 1 base at V and 3 bases at J, with 7 bases between the two ends. This CDR3 is built from 13 residues. The germline CDR1 and CDR2 sequences are MDHEN and SYDVKM. The CDR3 DNA reads as TGTGCCAGCAGTTTATCAGGGATCTACGAGCAGTACGTC. Protein sequence: CASSLSGIYEQYV.

V and J are TRBV9 and TRBJ1-2; TRBD1 matches at 9 bases. CDR3 size: 15 residues. V trimming: 0 bases; J trimming: 5 bases; junction bases outside the gene matches: 5. Germline V gene data show CDR1 as SGDLS and CDR2 as YYNGEE. The CDR3 region is CASSVGTGQGYGYTF. CDR3 nucleotides: TGTGCCAGCAGCGTAGGGACGGGACAGGGATATGGCTACACCTTC.

V usage is TRBV7-7 and J usage is TRBJ2-2; D is ambiguous. Germline V CDR1 and CDR2: SSHAT, FNYEAQ (reference sequence). V was shortened by 4 bases and J by 7 bases, with 10 bases between the two germline ends. This CDR3 spans 13 amino acids. This CDR3 reads CASSSTDRGELFF. The CDR3 nucleotides are TGTGCCAGCAGCTCCACCGACCGCGGGGAGCTGTTTTTT. Combining the CDR3 with reference TRBV7-7 and TRBJ2-2 gives the whole variable domain GAGVSQSPRYKVTKRGQDVTLRCDPISSHATLYWYQQALGQGPEFLTYFNYEAQPDKSGLPSDRFSAERPEGSISTLTIQRTEQRDSAMYRCASSSTDRGELFFGEGSRLTVL.

The chain joins TRBV7-8 to TRBJ2-1, with D tentatively TRBD2 (6 bases). The V end lost 5 bases, the J end lost 9 bases, and 20 bases lay between the germline ends. Germline V gives CDR1 SGHVS, CDR2 FQNEAQ. This CDR3 comprises 15 residues. This CDR3 reads CASSPGLTEVGEQFF. As DNA, the CDR3 is TGTGCCAGCAGCCCGGGACTTACCGAGGTCGGTGAGCAGTTCTTC.

In this sample, this clone is medium-sized. This chain joins TRBV5-1 and TRBJ1-4; TRBD1 aligns across 7 bases. The CDR3 has 19 residues. Germline CDR1 reads SGHRS; CDR2 reads YFSETQ. Unmatched junction bases numbered 14, after V lost 1 base and J lost 2 bases. In nucleotides, the CDR3 is TGCGCCAGCAGCTTGTTAGGGACAGTAGGCCCCTCGACTAATGAAAAACTGTTTTTT. It encodes CASSLLGTVGPSTNEKLFF.

This rearrangement joins TRBV6-4 to TRBJ1-2, with 7 nucleotides matching TRBD1. This CDR3 comprises 13 residues. With V trimmed by 7 bases and J by 5 bases, 7 bases remained unmatched. CDR1 is MRHNA, CDR2 SNTAGT, per germline. The CDR3 reads CASIEGQPYGYTF. As DNA, the CDR3 is TGTGCCAGCATAGAGGGACAGCCTTATGGCTACACCTTC.

This clone has just one count. This chain uses TRBV4-2 with TRBJ2-7; 7 bases agree with TRBD2. The CDR3 is 13 residues long. The ends lost 0 bases at V and 6 bases at J; junction bases unmatched: 2. Germline V CDR1 and CDR2: LGHNA, YNFKEQ. The CDR3 nucleotides are TGTGCCAGCAGCCAAGACGCGGGAGCCGAGCAGTACTTC. Its protein is CASSQDAGAEQYF.

This clone was observed a handful of times. The V call is TRBV5-1, the J call TRBJ1-2; D gene unclear. The ends were cut back, 0 bases at V and 0 bases at J, with 9 bases in the middle. Germline V gene sequence: CDR1 SGHRS, CDR2 YFSETQ. This CDR3 is built from 15 residues. Here the CDR3 reads CASSLAGSTNYGYTF. CDR3 bases: TGCGCCAGCAGCTTGGCGGGCAGCACTAACTATGGCTACACCTTC.

V and J are TRBV11-3 and TRBJ1-2; unclear D gene. CDR1 is SGHNT and CDR2 is YENEEA in the germline V gene. V shed 0 bases and J shed 4 bases, with 12 bases lying between them. The CDR3 contains 15 residues. CDR3 amino acids: CASSLDRGAVYGYTF. CDR3 nucleotide sequence: TGTGCCAGCAGCTTAGATCGCGGAGCAGTCTATGGCTACACCTTC.

The chain links TRBV28 to TRBJ1-2, with D uncertain. Deletions cut 2 bases from V and 13 bases from J, with 14 bases between. The CDR3 runs 12 residues. Germline CDR1 is MDHEN and CDR2 is SYDVKM. The CDR3 DNA follows: TGTGCCAGCAGTTTACGGACGCCGCCTCGCACCTTC. Encoded protein: CASSLRTPPRTF.